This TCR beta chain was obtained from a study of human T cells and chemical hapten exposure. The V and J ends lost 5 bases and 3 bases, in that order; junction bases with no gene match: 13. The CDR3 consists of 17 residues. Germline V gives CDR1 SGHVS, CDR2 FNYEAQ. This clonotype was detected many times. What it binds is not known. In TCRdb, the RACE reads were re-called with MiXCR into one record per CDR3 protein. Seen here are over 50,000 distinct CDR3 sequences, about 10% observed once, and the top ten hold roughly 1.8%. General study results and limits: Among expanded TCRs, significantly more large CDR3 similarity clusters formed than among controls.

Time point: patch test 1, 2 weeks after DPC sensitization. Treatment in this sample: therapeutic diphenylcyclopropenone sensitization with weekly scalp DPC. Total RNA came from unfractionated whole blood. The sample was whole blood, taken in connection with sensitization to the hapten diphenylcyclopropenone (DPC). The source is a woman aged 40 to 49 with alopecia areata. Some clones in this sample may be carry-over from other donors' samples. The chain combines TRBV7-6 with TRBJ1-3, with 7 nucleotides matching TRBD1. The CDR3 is CASSLRDGTALGNTIYF. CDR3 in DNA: TGTGCCAGCAGCCTTCGGGACGGGACAGCCCTTGGAAACACCATATATTTT.